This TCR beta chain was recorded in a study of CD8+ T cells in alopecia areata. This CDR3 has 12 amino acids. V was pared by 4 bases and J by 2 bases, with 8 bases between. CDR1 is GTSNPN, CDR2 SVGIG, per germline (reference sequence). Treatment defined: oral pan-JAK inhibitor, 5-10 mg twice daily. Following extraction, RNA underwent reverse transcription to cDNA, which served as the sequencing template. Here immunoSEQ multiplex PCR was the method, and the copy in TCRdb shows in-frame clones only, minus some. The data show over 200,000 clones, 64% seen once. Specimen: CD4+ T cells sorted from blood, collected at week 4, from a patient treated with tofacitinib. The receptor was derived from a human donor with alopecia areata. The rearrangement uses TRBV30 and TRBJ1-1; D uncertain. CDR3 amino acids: CAWMRQNTEAFF. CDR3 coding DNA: TGTGCCTGGATGAGGCAAAACACTGAAGCTTTCTTT. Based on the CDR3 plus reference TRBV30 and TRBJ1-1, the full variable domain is SQTIHQWPATLVQPVGSPLSLECTVEGTSNPNLYWYRQAAGRGLQLLFYSVGIGQISSEVPQNLSASRPQDRQFILSSKKLLLSDSGFYLCAWMRQNTEAFFGQGTRLTVV.